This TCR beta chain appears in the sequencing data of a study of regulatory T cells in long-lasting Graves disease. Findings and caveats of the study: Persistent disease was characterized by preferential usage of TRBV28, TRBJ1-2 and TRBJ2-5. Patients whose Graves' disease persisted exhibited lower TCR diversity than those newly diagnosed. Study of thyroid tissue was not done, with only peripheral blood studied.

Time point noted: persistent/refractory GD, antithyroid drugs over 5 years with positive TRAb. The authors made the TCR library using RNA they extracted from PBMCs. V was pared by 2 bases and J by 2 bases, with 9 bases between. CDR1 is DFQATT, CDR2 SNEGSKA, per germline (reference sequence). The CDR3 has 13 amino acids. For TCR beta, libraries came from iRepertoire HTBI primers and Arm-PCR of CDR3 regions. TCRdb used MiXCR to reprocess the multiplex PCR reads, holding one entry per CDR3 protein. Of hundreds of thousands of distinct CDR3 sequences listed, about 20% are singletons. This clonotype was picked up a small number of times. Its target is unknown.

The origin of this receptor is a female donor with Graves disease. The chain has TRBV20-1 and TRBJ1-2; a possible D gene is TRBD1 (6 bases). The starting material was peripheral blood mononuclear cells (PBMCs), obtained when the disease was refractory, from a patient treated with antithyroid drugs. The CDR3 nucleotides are TGCAGTGCTAGAACAGGGAGGAACTATGGCTACACCTTC. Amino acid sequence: CSARTGRNYGYTF.